Listed here are 30 T cell receptor beta chains from one sample, sequenced in a study of OX40 agonist ivuxolimab in advanced cancers. Sequenced by immunoSEQ multiplex PCR; TCRdb stores in-frame clones only, minus some. The table includes about 36,000 clones, approximately 80% detected once. Specimen: CD4+ or CD8+ T cells sorted from blood, collected in a trial of the OX40 agonist ivuxolimab. Receptors were obtained from an adult with an advanced solid tumor such as melanoma, head and neck, liver or kidney cancer.

This rearrangement joins TRBV7-9 to TRBJ1-5; TRBD1 might be the D (6 bases). CDR1 SEHNR and CDR2 FQNEAQ come from the germline V gene (reference sequence). This CDR3 is built from 16 residues. CDR3 coding DNA: TGTAGAATCTGGGGCAGGGGTCTTAGTAGCAATCAGCCCCAGCATTTT. Protein sequence: CRIWGRGLSSNQPQHF.

The chain recombines TRBV9 with TRBJ2-7, with 10 positions matching TRBD2. Germline CDR1 reads SGDLS; CDR2 reads YYNGEE. This CDR3 has 15 residues. J was trimmed by 7 bases and V by 4 bases; bases with no gene match: 11. This CDR3 is CASSLEGLAGEEQYF. The CDR3 DNA follows: TGTGCCAGCAGCCTAGAGGGGCTAGCGGGGGAGGAGCAGTACTTC.

V and J are TRBV6-5 and TRBJ2-7; the D gene could be TRBD1 or TRBD2 (5 bases each). CDR1 is MNHEY, CDR2 SVGAGI, per germline. The CDR3 is 14 residues long. Trimming shortened V by 5 bases and J by 2 bases, and 13 bases separated the two germline ends. CDR3 in DNA: TGTGCCAGCAGTCGGGACGGATTAACCTACGAGCAGTACTTC. Translating gives CASSRDGLTYEQYF.

In its sample, this clone was seen a few times. This chain joins TRBV11-2 and TRBJ2-7; D is unresolved. This CDR3 contains 16 residues. Trimming shortened V by 0 bases and J by 2 bases, and 14 bases separated the two germline ends. Germline V gene data show CDR1 as SGHAT and CDR2 as FQNNGV. CDR3 residues: CASSLDSGDWTYEQYF. CDR3 nucleotides: TGTGCCAGCAGCTTAGATTCCGGAGACTGGACCTACGAGCAGTACTTC.

The J gene is TRBJ2-3, the V gene TRBV6-5; possible D gene TRBD2, 6 bases. There are 14 residues in the CDR3. Germline values: CDR1 MNHEY, CDR2 SVGAGI. Trimming cost V 5 bases and J 2 bases, with 11 bases left between them. DNA for the CDR3: TGTGCCAGCAGTAACGGACTACACACAGATACGCAGTATTTT. This encodes CASSNGLHTDTQYF.

The chain recombines TRBV30 with TRBJ1-4; 7 bases map to TRBD1. Germline V gives CDR1 GTSNPN, CDR2 SVGIG (reference sequence). Unmatched junction bases numbered 8, after V lost 2 bases and J lost 8 bases. The CDR3 has 14 residues. The CDR3 reads CAWSLTGVGEKLFF. The CDR3 DNA reads as TGTGCCTGGAGTCTTACAGGGGTGGGGGAAAAACTGTTTTTT.

This sequence joins TRBV11-2 and TRBJ1-1, with D uncertain. Trimming took 5 bases from V and 5 from J, leaving 15 bases between them. CDR1 is SGHAT, CDR2 FQNNGV, per germline. The CDR3 runs 14 residues. CDR3 sequence: CASSPRGGVTEAFF. The CDR3 nucleotides are TGTGCCAGCAGCCCAAGAGGTGGGGTGACTGAAGCTTTCTTT. The whole variable domain, filled in from reference TRBV11-2 and TRBJ1-1, reads EAGVAQSPRYKIIEKRQSVAFWCNPISGHATLYWYQQILGQGPKLLIQFQNNGVVDDSQLPKDRFSAERLKGVDSTLKIQPAKLEDSAVYLCASSPRGGVTEAFFGQGTRLTVV.

This chain joins TRBV11-3 and TRBJ1-1; perhaps TRBD1 as D (6 bases). V was trimmed by 4 bases and J by 0 bases, leaving 15 bases between them. The CDR3 totals 16 residues. Germline assignment: CDR1 SGHNT and CDR2 YENEEA. In nucleotides, the CDR3 is TGTGCCAGCAGCTCCACGCAGGGGTTCATGAACACTGAAGCTTTCTTT. Its protein product is CASSSTQGFMNTEAFF.

This clone was seen a few times. The rearrangement joins TRBV9 to TRBJ2-7; D unclear. Trimming left V 0 bases short and J 3 bases short, with 7 bases between. CDR3 length equals 13 residues. Germline lookup yields CDR1 SGDLS and CDR2 YYNGEE. DNA for the CDR3: TGTGCCAGCAGCGTAGATCCGGGCTACGAGCAGTACTTC. Protein sequence: CASSVDPGYEQYF.

The gene calls are TRBV2 and TRBJ1-4; TRBD1 aligns across 8 bases. Germline lookup yields CDR1 SNHLY and CDR2 FYNNEI. The CDR3 covers 14 residues. V dropped 4 bases and J dropped 7; count of bases not matched to a gene: 5. The CDR3 loop is CASSVNRGSEKLFF. The DNA for the CDR3 is TGTGCCAGCAGTGTCAACAGGGGGAGTGAAAAACTGTTTTTT.

The rearrangement uses TRBV10-3 and TRBJ2-7, with 8 bases fitting TRBD2. Per germline, CDR1 ENHRY and CDR2 SYGVKD. This CDR3 has 15 amino acids. Trimming took 2 bases from V and 3 from J; bases not matched to a gene: 6. DNA of the CDR3: TGTGCCATCAGTGAGACGCGGGGGGAGGTCTACGAGCAGTACTTC. Protein sequence: CAISETRGEVYEQYF.

The sample holds one count of this clone. J is TRBJ1-2 and V is TRBV28; D is unresolved. Looked up from germline, CDR1 is MDHEN and CDR2 is SYDVKM. V shed 3 bases and J shed 0 bases, with 14 bases lying between them. The CDR3 totals 16 residues. The DNA for the CDR3 is TGTGCCAGCAGTTTTGGACGGTTAAAAGCTAACTATGGCTACACCTTC. It is translated as CASSFGRLKANYGYTF.

This clone occurred a few times. The chain employs TRBV11-3 and TRBJ1-1; D remains unclear. This CDR3 region has 13 residues. V lost 6 bases and J lost 2, with 10 bases in between. Germline CDR1 SGHNT, CDR2 YENEEA. CDR3 protein: CASSLLVNTEAFF. The DNA of the CDR3 is TGTGCCAGCAGTCTGTTAGTAAACACTGAAGCTTTCTTT.

This chain links TRBV6-6 with TRBJ2-2, with 7 bases that match TRBD1. Germline trimming cut 11 bases from V and 2 bases from J; bases unmatched to any gene: 5. The CDR3 covers 13 residues. Germline V lookup: CDR1 MNHNY, CDR2 SVGAGI (reference sequence). The CDR3 protein is CASRDSNTGELFF. In DNA, the CDR3 is TGTGCCTCCCGGGACAGTAACACCGGGGAGCTGTTTTTT.

The chain is built from TRBV15 and TRBJ2-7, with 7 nucleotides matching TRBD2. Germline V gene lookup returns CDR1 LNHNV and CDR2 YYDKDF (reference sequence). Trimming removed 6 bases from V and 4 bases from J; junction bases left unmatched: 15. The CDR3 is 16 amino acids. The CDR3 loop reads CATSHLGGLPLYEQYF. The DNA of the CDR3 is TGTGCCACCAGTCACCTGGGGGGACTACCCCTTTACGAGCAGTACTTC.

This clone turned up a few times. This rearrangement joins TRBV5-1 to TRBJ2-5, with TRBD2 matching 14 bases. The junction had 3 bases not matched to a gene; V was cut back by 1 base and J by 4 bases. Germline CDR1 is SGHRS and CDR2 is YFSETQ. The CDR3 is made up of 16 amino acids. Written as DNA, the CDR3 is TGCGCCAGCAGCTTGTCGACTAGCGGGGGGGCAGAGACCCAGTACTTC. This gives the protein CASSLSTSGGAETQYF.

The chain has TRBV20-1 and TRBJ1-2; D remains unclear. Deletions cut 3 bases from V and 3 bases from J, with 2 bases between. Germline CDR1 DFQATT, CDR2 SNEGSKA (reference sequence). This CDR3 contains 10 residues. Written as DNA, the CDR3 is TGCAGTGCTAGGGACTATGGCTACACCTTC. Its translation: CSARDYGYTF.

This chain joins TRBV6-5 and TRBJ2-7; 12 bases match TRBD2. This CDR3 is built from 13 residues. Unmatched junction bases numbered 4, after V lost 7 bases and J lost 6 bases. Germline CDR1 and CDR2: MNHEY and SVGAGI. The CDR3 reads CASTLAGGLEQYF. As DNA, the CDR3 is TGTGCCAGCACGCTAGCGGGGGGGCTCGAGCAGTACTTC.

The chain couples TRBV6-1 to TRBJ2-2; 9 bases map to TRBD1. The CDR3 consists of 15 residues. Germline V gene lookup returns CDR1 MNHNS and CDR2 SASEGT. V was clipped by 6 bases and J by 5 bases; unmatched bases: 7. The CDR3 region has the DNA TGTGCCAGCAGGTCCGGGGGGACAGGGACCGGGGAGCTGTTTTTT. Translating it yields CASRSGGTGTGELFF.

This chain connects TRBV19 to TRBJ2-7; 8 bases line up with TRBD1. V shed 4 bases, J shed 3 bases, and the junction held 8 bases outside the gene matches. The CDR3 is made up of 15 amino acids. Germline lookup yields CDR1 LNHDA and CDR2 SQIVND (reference sequence). CDR3 protein: CASSTAGTGDYEQYF. CDR3 DNA: TGTGCCAGTAGTACGGCCGGGACAGGAGACTACGAGCAGTACTTC.

This sequence joins TRBV6-5 and TRBJ1-6, with TRBD1 matching over 7 bases. This CDR3 comprises 14 residues. After removal of 6 bases from V and 4 bases from J, the junction contained 3 bases not matched to a gene. Germline V lookup: CDR1 MNHEY, CDR2 SVGAGI. CDR3 protein: CASRSQGYNSPLHF. In DNA form, the CDR3 reads TGTGCCAGCAGATCACAGGGGTATAATTCACCCCTCCACTTT.

The V call is TRBV15, the J call TRBJ1-2; D is possibly TRBD1 (6 bases). CDR1 and CDR2 (germline): LNHNV, YYDKDF (reference sequence). This CDR3 comprises 16 residues. V was trimmed by 4 bases and J by 4 bases, leaving 19 bases between them. In nucleotides, the CDR3 is TGTGCCACCAGCACATTGCATGAGGGGGTTCGCTATGGCTACACCTTC. Protein product: CATSTLHEGVRYGYTF.

The chain joins TRBV9 to TRBJ1-1; D remains unclear. In germline, CDR1 is SGDLS, CDR2 YYNGEE. V was cut by 7 bases and J by 0 bases, with 16 bases left in between. The CDR3 consists of 15 residues. This CDR3 reads CASGPDFGMNTEAFF. The CDR3 DNA follows: TGTGCCAGCGGACCGGACTTTGGCATGAACACTGAAGCTTTCTTT.

V usage is TRBV10-3 and J usage is TRBJ2-3; the D is unclear. From germline, CDR1 is ENHRY and CDR2 SYGVKD. This CDR3 is built from 13 residues. The V and J ends lost 2 bases and 2 bases respectively, with 5 bases between them. CDR3 residues: CAISEGATDTQYF. The CDR3 DNA sequence: TGTGCCATCAGTGAGGGAGCCACAGATACGCAGTATTTT.

The V and J genes are TRBV10-3 and TRBJ1-3, with D perhaps TRBD1 (5 bases). The CDR3 length is 14 residues. Germline assignment: CDR1 ENHRY and CDR2 SYGVKD. Trimming stripped 5 bases from V and 1 base from J, with 9 bases between. Here the CDR3 reads CAISPRQSGNTIYF. The CDR3 DNA is TGTGCCATCAGTCCCCGACAGTCTGGAAACACCATATATTTT.

The genes are TRBV15 and TRBJ1-2, with 12 bases aligning to TRBD1. Germline CDR1 LNHNV, CDR2 YYDKDF (reference sequence). The V gene end was trimmed by 1 base and the J gene end by 4 bases; junction bases not matched to a gene: 4. CDR3 length: 16 amino acids. The CDR3 DNA follows: TGTGCCACCAGCAGAGGGGACAGGGGGCAGGGCTATGGCTACACCTTC. It encodes CATSRGDRGQGYGYTF. The full variable domain, its missing parts supplied by reference TRBV15 and TRBJ1-2, is DAMVIQNPRYQVTQFGKPVTLSCSQTLNHNVMYWYQQKSSQAPKLLFHYYDKDFNNEADTPDNFQSRRPNTSFCFLDIRSPGLGDTAMYLCATSRGDRGQGYGYTFGSGTRLTVV.

The chain uses TRBV5-4 and TRBJ1-6, with D uncertain. V gave up 4 bases and J gave up 6 bases, with 14 bases separating them. This CDR3 contains 15 residues. Germline CDR1 is SGHNT and CDR2 is YYREEE (reference sequence). The CDR3 protein is CASSPQGVGNSPLHF. CDR3 nucleotide sequence: TGTGCCAGCAGCCCACAAGGAGTTGGTAATTCACCCCTCCACTTT.

This chain joins TRBV15 and TRBJ2-3; D not certain. The germline V and J ends were trimmed by 0 bases and 5 bases, with 9 bases remaining between them. Germline lookup yields CDR1 LNHNV and CDR2 YYDKDF (reference sequence). CDR3 size: 14 residues. CDR3 sequence (DNA): TGTGCCACCAGCAGAGATCCCGACGTAGATACGCAGTATTTT. Amino acid sequence: CATSRDPDVDTQYF.

This clone was found once. Here the CDR3 DNA reads TGTGCCCTAGGCACAGTTGACTCCTACGAGCAGTACTTC. Its protein is CALGTVDSYEQYF. The chain couples TRBV10-3 to TRBJ2-7; D is ambiguous. The germline V gene encodes CDR1 ENHRY and CDR2 SYGVKD. The CDR3 sequence is 13 residues long. Trimming removed 11 bases at V and 0 bases at J, with 14 bases between.

This clone occurred a few times. CDR3 region: CASSLSVQNTEAFF. The CDR3 DNA reads TGTGCCAGCAGCTTATCCGTACAGAACACTGAAGCTTTCTTT. The gene calls are TRBV7-3 and TRBJ1-1, with D unclear. This CDR3 contains 14 residues. Deletions cut 2 bases from V and 1 base from J, with 8 bases between. Looked up from germline, CDR1 is SGHTA and CDR2 is FQGTGA.